One and the same sample provided the 27 T cell receptor beta chains below, sequenced in a study of T cell responses to AZD1222 COVID-19 vaccine. Sequenced by immunoSEQ multiplex PCR; TCRdb stores in-frame clones only, minus some. The profile shows some 74,000 clones, 75% to 90% of them singletons. Here the sequenced sample was peripheral blood, taken 28 days after the second AZD1222 dose. Receptors originate from an adult who received the AZD1222 COVID-19 vaccine.

The rearrangement links TRBV3-1 (or the pseudogene TRBV3-2) to TRBJ2-5, with TRBD2 matching over 8 bases. CDR1 LGHDT and CDR2 YNNKEL come from the germline V gene (reference sequence). The CDR3 has 15 residues. The V and J ends lost 8 bases and 5 bases, in that order; junction bases with no gene match: 13. Here the CDR3 DNA reads TGTGCCAGCCGCCCTCAAGGCGTAGCGGGGGAGACCCAGTACTTC. It encodes CASRPQGVAGETQYF.

The rearrangement joins TRBV5-1 to TRBJ1-1; a possible D gene is TRBD1 (5 bases). The CDR3 totals 14 residues. Germline CDR1 is SGHRS and CDR2 is YFSETQ. V was trimmed by 4 bases and J by 12 bases, leaving 22 bases between them. The CDR3 DNA reads as TGCGCCAGCAGCCCAGACCCCCCGGGACCTGAGACTTTCTTT. It is translated as CASSPDPPGPETFF.

The chain has TRBV6-6 and TRBJ2-5; weak D call: TRBD2 (5 bases). The V gene's germline CDR1 is MNHNY and CDR2 SVGAGI (reference sequence). V shed 2 bases and J shed 4 bases, with 8 bases lying between them. There are 13 residues in the CDR3. The chain's CDR3 is CASSYVGRETQYF. The CDR3 nucleotides read TGTGCCAGCAGTTACGTAGGGAGAGAGACCCAGTACTTC.

With respect to this clone: Additional DNA sequences in this sample encode the identical CDR3. This CDR3 reads CASSLQETQYF. CDR3 nucleotide sequence: TGCGCCAGCAGCTTACAAGAGACCCAGTACTTC. The genes are TRBV5-1 and TRBJ2-5; D remains unclear. The CDR3 loop spans 11 amino acids. Trimming removed 2 bases at V and 2 bases at J, with 1 base between. Germline V gene sequence: CDR1 SGHRS, CDR2 YFSETQ.

The chain uses TRBV6-2 or TRBV6-3 and TRBJ1-1, with TRBD1 as a possible D gene (6 bases). Trimming removed 5 bases at V and 1 base at J, with 11 bases between. The germline gives CDR1 MNHEY, CDR2 SVGEGT. This CDR3 contains 14 residues. CDR3 sequence (DNA): TGTGCCAGCAGTCCCGGGACATCGAACACTGAAGCTTTCTTT. Residues: CASSPGTSNTEAFF.

This chain uses TRBV9 with TRBJ2-7, with 7 nucleotides matching TRBD2. The CDR3 length is 14 residues. CDR1 and CDR2 (germline): SGDLS, YYNGEE. J was trimmed by 6 bases and V by 4 bases; bases with no gene match: 10. Here the CDR3 DNA reads TGTGCCAGCAGCCGTGGGTTGCGGGGGTCCGAGCAGTACTTC. It is translated as CASSRGLRGSEQYF.

The chain employs TRBV30 and TRBJ1-2; TRBD1 matches 7 bases. Trimming removed 1 base from V and 7 bases from J; junction bases left unmatched: 6. The CDR3 contains 13 residues. The V gene's germline CDR1 is GTSNPN and CDR2 SVGIG (reference sequence). The CDR3 coding sequence is TGTGCCTGGAGTGAAGGGGGCGCGTTTGGCTACACCTTC. Its protein product is CAWSEGGAFGYTF.

V gene TRBV11-2 combines with J gene TRBJ1-6; no reliable D call. V was shortened by 7 bases and J by 0 bases, with 22 bases between the two germline ends. The germline gives CDR1 SGHAT, CDR2 FQNNGV. The CDR3 consists of 19 residues. The CDR3 region is CASTPTRGQESSYNSPLHF. The CDR3 DNA reads as TGTGCCAGCACCCCCACGAGAGGGCAAGAAAGCTCCTATAATTCACCCCTCCACTTT. The whole variable domain, remainder taken from reference TRBV11-2 and TRBJ1-6, is EAGVAQSPRYKIIEKRQSVAFWCNPISGHATLYWYQQILGQGPKLLIQFQNNGVVDDSQLPKDRFSAERLKGVDSTLKIQPAKLEDSAVYLCASTPTRGQESSYNSPLHFGNGTRLTVT.

The CDR3 sequence: CAWSRDRVGGPQHF. The DNA for the CDR3 is TGTGCCTGGAGTCGCGACAGAGTGGGAGGCCCCCAGCATTTT. The chain has TRBV30 and TRBJ1-5, with TRBD1 as a possible D gene (5 bases). This CDR3 is built from 14 residues. V was shortened by 2 bases and J by 10 bases, with 18 bases between the two germline ends. Germline V CDR1 and CDR2: GTSNPN, SVGIG (reference sequence).

The chain uses TRBV25-1 and TRBJ1-1; D is perhaps TRBD1 (6 bases). This CDR3 has 14 residues. Between the trimmed V and J ends, which lost 7 bases and 5 bases, there was a span of 17 bases. Germline V gene lookup returns CDR1 MGHDK and CDR2 SYGVNS. CDR3: CASTLGGAGTEAFF. CDR3 DNA sequence: TGTGCCAGCACCTTGGGGGGGGCTGGGACTGAAGCTTTCTTT. Filled out from reference TRBV25-1 and TRBJ1-1, the complete variable domain reads EADIYQTPRYLVIGTGKKITLECSQTMGHDKMYWYQQDPGMELHLIHYSYGVNSTEKGDLSSESTVSRIRTEHFPLTLESARPSHTSQYLCASTLGGAGTEAFFGQGTRLTVV.

This clone was recorded only once. V and J are TRBV28 and TRBJ1-5, with 7 bases that match TRBD1. From germline, CDR1 is MDHEN and CDR2 SYDVKM. J gave up 3 bases and V 6 bases, and 20 bases lay outside the gene matches. The CDR3 length is 19 residues. CDR3 in DNA: TGTGCCAGCAGCCACCCACCCCCCGCTGGGGACAGCTCCAATCAGCCCCAGCATTTT. Its protein product is CASSHPPPAGDSSNQPQHF.

This chain connects TRBV11-1 to TRBJ2-7, with 10 bases aligning to TRBD2. CDR1 SGHAT and CDR2 FQDESV come from the germline V gene (reference sequence). The ends lost 4 bases at V and 1 base at J; junction bases unmatched: 7. The CDR3 has 16 residues. The chain's CDR3 is CASSSRTSGGSYEQYF. The CDR3 bases are TGTGCCAGCAGCTCTCGGACTAGCGGCGGATCCTACGAGCAGTACTTC. The full variable domain, in which reference TRBV11-1 and TRBJ2-7 provide the parts outside the CDR3, is EAEVAQSPRYKITEKSQAVAFWCDPISGHATLYWYRQILGQGPELLVQFQDESVVDDSQLPKDRFSAERLKGVDSTLKIQPAELGDSAMYLCASSSRTSGGSYEQYFGPGTRLTVT.

The chain has TRBV6-1 and TRBJ1-2; perhaps TRBD1 as D (6 bases). The V end lost 2 bases, the J end lost 8 bases, and 18 bases lay between the germline ends. This CDR3 is 15 amino acids long. Germline V gives CDR1 MNHNS, CDR2 SASEGT. CDR3 DNA: TGTGCCAGCAGTGAAATTAGGGACACCCTCGGGGGCTACACCTTC. Its translation is CASSEIRDTLGGYTF.

The chain recombines TRBV7-7 with TRBJ2-1; 12 bases are shared with TRBD2. The germline V gene has CDR1 SSHAT and CDR2 FNYEAQ (reference sequence). Germline trimming cut 1 base from V and 6 bases from J; bases unmatched to any gene: 4. The CDR3 covers 16 residues. CDR3 in amino acids: CASSLGPSGGANEQFF. CDR3 in DNA: TGTGCCAGCAGCTTAGGACCTAGCGGGGGGGCCAATGAGCAGTTCTTC.

The rearrangement uses TRBV5-1 and TRBJ2-7; 7 bases agree with TRBD1. The CDR3 is 15 residues long. Trimming cost V 4 bases and J 2 bases; bases outside gene matches: 9. Germline V CDR1 and CDR2: SGHRS, YFSETQ. For the CDR3, the DNA is TGCGCCAGCAGCGACATACAGGGGCAAACCTACGAGCAGTACTTC. The encoded protein is CASSDIQGQTYEQYF.

The V call is TRBV4-2, the J call TRBJ1-6; D gene unclear. V was shortened by 1 base and J by 6 bases, with 10 bases between the two germline ends. This CDR3 region has 15 residues. Per germline, CDR1 LGHNA and CDR2 YNFKEQ. CDR3 DNA: TGTGCCAGCAGCCAAGTGGCGGTAACTAATTCACCCCTCCACTTT. Amino acids: CASSQVAVTNSPLHF.

This chain connects TRBV10-3 to TRBJ1-1; TRBD1 agrees at 10 bases. This CDR3 is 14 amino acids long. Germline CDR1 reads ENHRY; CDR2 reads SYGVKD. Germline trimming cut 5 bases from V and 5 bases from J; bases unmatched to any gene: 5. The CDR3 loop reads CAISKTGGKTEAFF. In DNA form, the CDR3 reads TGTGCCATCAGTAAGACAGGGGGCAAAACTGAAGCTTTCTTT.

The CDR3 region is CASSVVFQFEAFF. CDR3 bases: TGTGCCAGCAGCGTAGTTTTCCAGTTTGAAGCTTTCTTT. The gene calls are TRBV9 and TRBJ1-1, with D uncertain. The V end was cut by 0 bases, the J end by 7 bases, with 10 bases between. The CDR3 length is 13 residues. Per the germline V gene, CDR1 is SGDLS and CDR2 is YYNGEE.

The CDR3 DNA is TGCGCCAGCAGCTTGAACAGGGCTAGCGGGACAGATACGCAGTATTTT. Translated, it gives CASSLNRASGTDTQYF. The rearrangement links TRBV5-1 to TRBJ2-3; 8 bases are shared with TRBD2. The length of the CDR3 is 16 residues. CDR1 is SGHRS and CDR2 is YFSETQ in the germline V gene. V lost 1 base, J lost 3 bases, and 7 bases stayed unmatched.

This sequence joins TRBV5-4 and TRBJ2-2; 12 bases agree with TRBD2. Trimming removed 5 bases from V and 2 bases from J; junction bases left unmatched: 7. The CDR3 is 17 residues long. The germline CDR1 and CDR2 sequences are SGHNT and YYREEE (reference sequence). The CDR3 bases are TGTGCCAGCAGTCCTCCTAGCGGGGGGGTCAACACCGGGGAGCTGTTTTTT. Protein sequence: CASSPPSGGVNTGELFF.

The chain is built from TRBV6-5 and TRBJ1-6; 10 positions agree with TRBD1. Germline CDR1 and CDR2: MNHEY and SVGAGI. The CDR3 is made up of 15 amino acids. After removal of 2 bases from V and 8 bases from J, the junction contained 3 bases not matched to a gene. As DNA, the CDR3 is TGTGCCAGCAGTTACCGGGACAGGGGTGATTCACCCCTCCACTTT. Residues: CASSYRDRGDSPLHF.

V and J are TRBV7-9 and TRBJ2-2; 9 bases line up with TRBD1. Trimming cost V 5 bases and J 5 bases; bases outside gene matches: 12. The CDR3 covers 17 residues. The germline CDR1 and CDR2 sequences are SEHNR and FQNEAQ (reference sequence). DNA of the CDR3: TGTGCCAGCAGCCTCACCCAATGGACAGGGGAAACCGGGGAGCTGTTTTTT. It encodes CASSLTQWTGETGELFF.

The chain's CDR3 is CASFTSGGYTGELFF. CDR3 DNA sequence: TGTGCCAGCTTTACGAGCGGGGGTTACACCGGGGAGCTGTTTTTT. This sequence joins TRBV5-4 and TRBJ2-2, with 8 nucleotides matching TRBD2. V lost 7 bases and J lost 3; bases outside the gene matches: 8. Germline CDR1 SGHNT, CDR2 YYREEE (reference sequence). The CDR3 sequence is 15 residues long.

In DNA, the CDR3 is TGTGCCAGCAGTTCCCCTAGGGGACAGGGTAACACCGGGGAGCTGTTTTTT. Amino acids: CASSSPRGQGNTGELFF. This chain connects TRBV28 to TRBJ2-2; TRBD1 matches at 9 bases. V shed 4 bases, J shed 2 bases, and the junction held 8 bases outside the gene matches. This CDR3 region has 17 residues. Germline V gene lookup returns CDR1 MDHEN and CDR2 SYDVKM.

The chain couples TRBV28 to TRBJ2-7; the D gene is possibly TRBD1 (5 bases). The CDR3 has 12 amino acids. Per the germline V gene, CDR1 is MDHEN and CDR2 is SYDVKM. The DNA of the CDR3 is TGTGCAACGCACGACAGCTCCTACGAGCAGTACTTC. Translation: CATHDSSYEQYF.

The rearrangement joins TRBV6-5 to TRBJ1-1; D is possibly TRBD1 (5 bases). Trimming took 2 bases from V and 4 from J, leaving 14 bases between them. CDR3 size: 15 residues. Germline V gene sequence: CDR1 MNHEY, CDR2 SVGAGI. As DNA, the CDR3 is TGTGCCAGCAGTTACGGGTATCGGGGGAGCACTGAAGCTTTCTTT. Protein sequence: CASSYGYRGSTEAFF.

The rearrangement links TRBV29-1 to TRBJ2-3; TRBD2 matches at 8 bases. The CDR3 is 14 amino acids. Losses at the gene ends were 4 bases for V and 1 base for J; bases not matched to a gene: 4. In germline, CDR1 is SQVTM, CDR2 ANQGSEA. DNA of the CDR3: TGCAGCGTTGGAGGTAGCGGGGGCACAGATACGCAGTATTTT. This sequence encodes CSVGGSGGTDTQYF.